This record looks at one T cell receptor beta chain sequence and its context. This record comes from a study of blood T cell repertoires in COVID-19. The CDR3 runs to 15 residues. The ends were cut back, 5 bases at V and 0 bases at J, with 13 bases in the middle. In germline, CDR1 is MNHEY, CDR2 SMNVEV (reference sequence). Assay: immunoSEQ multiplex PCR; the TCRdb copy retains only in-frame clones and omits some. The table has under 250,000 clones, about 83% seen once. The receptor comes from a woman between 40 and 55 years old with active or convalescent COVID-19. What was sequenced was peripheral blood. The chain couples TRBV27 to TRBJ1-2; tentatively, D is TRBD1 (5 bases). The CDR3: CASSPQGRPNYGYTF. The CDR3 coding sequence is TGTGCCAGCAGTCCTCAGGGAAGGCCTAACTATGGCTACACCTTC.